These T cell receptor beta chains were read from a single sample in a study of cytomegalovirus exposure and HLA in healthy donors. Assay used: immunoSEQ multiplex PCR; TCRdb lists only in-frame clones, some missing. The sample has 75,000 to 85,000 clones. Sequenced input: PBMCs. Receptors were obtained from a man between 45 and 60 years old in good health and CMV-seronegative. Each CDR3 is given with its conserved first and last residue. Each record gives: CDR3 DNA, CDR3 protein, D gene, V gene, J gene. The D gene is left open where the match is weak.

cdr3_nt: TGTGCCAGTAGACCCCAGGGTAATGGCTACACCTTC; cdr3_aa: CASRPQGNGYTF; d_call: .; v_call: TRBV19; j_call: TRBJ1-2
cdr3_nt: TGTGCCAGCAGTCTAACAGGGGCCCTTGGGTACGAGCAGTACTTC; cdr3_aa: CASSLTGALGYEQYF; d_call: TRBD1; v_call: TRBV6-5; j_call: TRBJ2-7
cdr3_nt: TGTGCCAGCAGCTTGGGGGGTTGGTCAGATACGCAGTATTTT; cdr3_aa: CASSLGGWSDTQYF; d_call: .; v_call: TRBV11-2; j_call: TRBJ2-3
cdr3_nt: TGTGCCGGAGGTGTTGGGAAAGGAAGCAATCAGCCCCAGCATTTT; cdr3_aa: CAGGVGKGSNQPQHF; d_call: .; v_call: TRBV2; j_call: TRBJ1-5
cdr3_nt: TGTGCCAGCACGACAGGGTTGTACGTTTACGAGCAGTACTTC; cdr3_aa: CASTTGLYVYEQYF; d_call: TRBD1; v_call: TRBV28; j_call: TRBJ2-7
cdr3_nt: TGTGCCATCAGTAACCAGGGTAATCAGCCCCAGCATTTT; cdr3_aa: CAISNQGNQPQHF; d_call: .; v_call: TRBV10-3; j_call: TRBJ1-5
cdr3_nt: TGTGCCTCTGGTGCGGGGGGGACCTGGGTCCAGTACTTC; cdr3_aa: CASGAGGTWVQYF; d_call: TRBD2; v_call: TRBV19; j_call: TRBJ2-5
cdr3_nt: TGTGCCAGCAGCTTAGGTTCCAGGGGAAAAACCTACGAGCAGTACTTC; cdr3_aa: CASSLGSRGKTYEQYF; d_call: .; v_call: TRBV7-6; j_call: TRBJ2-7
cdr3_nt: TGTGCCAGCAGTTGGTTCTTGACAGGGAGCGCCGGGGAGCTGTTTTTT; cdr3_aa: CASSWFLTGSAGELFF; d_call: TRBD1; v_call: TRBV6-5; j_call: TRBJ2-2
cdr3_nt: TGTGCCACCAGCAGAGCGGGACTAGCGGCCTACAATGAGCAGTTCTTC; cdr3_aa: CATSRAGLAAYNEQFF; d_call: TRBD2; v_call: TRBV15; j_call: TRBJ2-1
cdr3_nt: TGTGCCAGTAGCCTCACCGGGACAGGGGGCTATGGCTACACCTTC; cdr3_aa: CASSLTGTGGYGYTF; d_call: TRBD1; v_call: TRBV19; j_call: TRBJ1-2
cdr3_nt: TGTGCCAGTAGTATGGACAGACTAAACCAAGAGACCCAGTACTTC; cdr3_aa: CASSMDRLNQETQYF; d_call: .; v_call: TRBV19; j_call: TRBJ2-5
cdr3_nt: TGTGCCAGCAGCCAAACAGGTCTCCTCCTCTCTGGAAACACCATATATTTT; cdr3_aa: CASSQTGLLLSGNTIYF; d_call: .; v_call: TRBV14; j_call: TRBJ1-3
cdr3_nt: TGTGCCAGCAGCCTCCGGTCCAACTCTGGAAACACCATATATTTT; cdr3_aa: CASSLRSNSGNTIYF; d_call: .; v_call: TRBV9; j_call: TRBJ1-3
cdr3_nt: TGTGCCAGCAGCACTGGGACAAGAGACGAGCAGTACTTC; cdr3_aa: CASSTGTRDEQYF; d_call: .; v_call: TRBV5-6; j_call: TRBJ2-7
cdr3_nt: TGTGCCAGCAGCTCGAGCTCCTACGAGCAGTACTTC; cdr3_aa: CASSSSSYEQYF; d_call: .; v_call: TRBV7-2; j_call: TRBJ2-7
cdr3_nt: TGTGCCAGCAGGGGGACACCTCAGAATGAAAAACTGTTTTTT; cdr3_aa: CASRGTPQNEKLFF; d_call: .; v_call: TRBV28; j_call: TRBJ1-4
cdr3_nt: TGCAGTGCTAGTCTCCAGGGCGGCTACACCTTC; cdr3_aa: CSASLQGGYTF; d_call: .; v_call: TRBV20-1; j_call: TRBJ1-2
cdr3_nt: TGTGCCAGCAGTAGAGTAGCGGGGGGCTACAATGAGCAGCTCTTC; cdr3_aa: CASSRVAGGYNEQLF; d_call: TRBD2; v_call: TRBV6-5; j_call: TRBJ2-1
cdr3_nt: TGTGCCAGCAGCTTGGGATGGGCTGGCTATGGCTACACCTTC; cdr3_aa: CASSLGWAGYGYTF; d_call: .; v_call: TRBV5-5; j_call: TRBJ1-2
cdr3_nt: TGTGCCAGCTCACCACACCAGGGTATGAACACTGAAGCTTTCTTT; cdr3_aa: CASSPHQGMNTEAFF; d_call: .; v_call: TRBV18; j_call: TRBJ1-1
cdr3_nt: TGTGCCAGCAGCCAAGGGGGCAAGGGGATCTATGGCTACACCTTC; cdr3_aa: CASSQGGKGIYGYTF; d_call: .; v_call: TRBV4-2; j_call: TRBJ1-2
cdr3_nt: TGTGCCAGCAGCTTAGAGGAGGGTATGAACACTGAAGCTTTCTTT; cdr3_aa: CASSLEEGMNTEAFF; d_call: .; v_call: TRBV7-9; j_call: TRBJ1-1
cdr3_nt: TGCGCCAGCAGCCAAGGACCGGGACAGGGATACGAGCAGTACTTC; cdr3_aa: CASSQGPGQGYEQYF; d_call: TRBD1; v_call: TRBV4-1; j_call: TRBJ2-7
cdr3_nt: TGTGCCAGCAGCGTAGTACCAACAGGGACGGGCACAGATACGCAGTATTTT; cdr3_aa: CASSVVPTGTGTDTQYF; d_call: .; v_call: TRBV9; j_call: TRBJ2-3
cdr3_nt: TGTGCCAGCCGGGGGGGGACAGCGCATTATAATTCACCCCTCCACTTT; cdr3_aa: CASRGGTAHYNSPLHF; d_call: TRBD1; v_call: TRBV19; j_call: TRBJ1-6
cdr3_nt: TGTGCCAGCAGCCAAGATCCAGGGTTAGGTCTCGGCTACGAGCAGTACTTC; cdr3_aa: CASSQDPGLGLGYEQYF; d_call: .; v_call: TRBV14; j_call: TRBJ2-7
cdr3_nt: TGTGCCAGCAGCGCTTGGGACTTCGTGGGCGACAATGAGCAGTTCTTC; cdr3_aa: CASSAWDFVGDNEQFF; d_call: .; v_call: TRBV9; j_call: TRBJ2-1
cdr3_nt: TGCGCCAGCAGCCAAGATGGTGGGGGGGCAGATACGCAGTATTTT; cdr3_aa: CASSQDGGGADTQYF; d_call: TRBD2; v_call: TRBV4-1; j_call: TRBJ2-3
cdr3_nt: TGTGCCAGCAGCTTAAAAACTAACACTGAAGCTTTCTTT; cdr3_aa: CASSLKTNTEAFF; d_call: .; v_call: TRBV11-2; j_call: TRBJ1-1
cdr3_nt: TGTGCCAGCAGTTTTCCCGGGACAAGCAATCAGCCCCAGCATTTT; cdr3_aa: CASSFPGTSNQPQHF; d_call: .; v_call: TRBV28; j_call: TRBJ1-5
cdr3_nt: TGTGCCAGCAGCTTCGGACAGGGGAGTTACGAGCAGTACTTC; cdr3_aa: CASSFGQGSYEQYF; d_call: TRBD1; v_call: TRBV7-2; j_call: TRBJ2-7
cdr3_nt: TGTGCTAGCGCCCCCGCAGGCTCCTACAATGAGCAGTTCTTC; cdr3_aa: CASAPAGSYNEQFF; d_call: .; v_call: TRBV12-5; j_call: TRBJ2-1
cdr3_nt: TGTGCCAGCAGCGCCGGGACATTCTATGGCTACACCTTC; cdr3_aa: CASSAGTFYGYTF; d_call: .; v_call: TRBV9; j_call: TRBJ1-2
cdr3_nt: TGTGCCAGCAGGTGGACAGGGTACGAGCAGTACTTC; cdr3_aa: CASRWTGYEQYF; d_call: TRBD1; v_call: TRBV9; j_call: TRBJ2-7
cdr3_nt: TGCGCCAGCAGCGGCCAACGGACTAGCGGAACCCAAGAGACCCAGTACTTC; cdr3_aa: CASSGQRTSGTQETQYF; d_call: TRBD2; v_call: TRBV5-1; j_call: TRBJ2-5
cdr3_nt: TGTGCCAGCAGGGAACTAGCGTCTTCACCCCTCCACTTT; cdr3_aa: CASRELASSPLHF; d_call: .; v_call: TRBV27; j_call: TRBJ1-6
cdr3_nt: TGTGCCAGCAGCTTAGAAAGGGGTGGCTACACCTTC; cdr3_aa: CASSLERGGYTF; d_call: .; v_call: TRBV7-9; j_call: TRBJ1-2
cdr3_nt: TGTGCCAGCAGCTTGACAGGGGGCGCAAGGAACACTGAAGCTTTCTTT; cdr3_aa: CASSLTGGARNTEAFF; d_call: TRBD1; v_call: TRBV11-2; j_call: TRBJ1-1